These 23 T cell receptor beta chains were all obtained from the same sample, sequenced in a study of OX40 agonist ivuxolimab in advanced cancers. Profiling relied on immunoSEQ multiplex PCR, and the TCRdb table lists in-frame clones only, not all of them. Here the sample spans 73,000 or so clones, approximately 90% being singletons. The material sequenced was CD4+ or CD8+ T cells sorted from blood, taken in a trial of the OX40 agonist ivuxolimab. These receptors were obtained from an adult with an advanced solid tumor such as melanoma, head and neck, liver or kidney cancer.

Turning to this clone: The same CDR3 arises from other DNA sequences in this sample as well. The rearrangement joins TRBV5-4 to TRBJ2-5; D is undetermined. V lost 4 bases, J lost 2 bases, and 9 bases lay in between. Per the germline V gene, CDR1 is SGHNT and CDR2 is YYREEE (reference sequence). This CDR3 comprises 13 residues. The DNA for the CDR3 is TGTGCCAGCAGCCTTACGGAGCAAGAGACCCAGTACTTC. As protein: CASSLTEQETQYF.

The J gene is TRBJ1-2, the V gene TRBV19, with D perhaps TRBD1 (5 bases). Trimming took off 6 bases at V and 8 bases at J, with 10 bases between the two ends. There are 11 residues in the CDR3. The germline V gene has CDR1 LNHDA and CDR2 SQIVND (reference sequence). Here the CDR3 reads CASSMGVGYTF. For the CDR3, the DNA is TGTGCCAGTAGCATGGGGGTCGGCTACACCTTC.

V and J are TRBV21-1 and TRBJ1-2; TRBD1 reflects the table's D call only, with no check against the DNA. TRBV21-1 represents a pseudogene. This CDR3 is 14 amino acids long. The CDR3 region has the DNA TGTGCCAGCACCAAACAGGGTAATAACTATGGCTACACCTTC. It yields the protein CASTKQGNNYGYTF.

The J gene is TRBJ2-6, the V gene TRBV7-8; no firm D call. The CDR3 spans 18 residues. V lost 1 base and J 2 bases, leaving 15 bases between the germline ends. The germline V gene encodes CDR1 SGHVS and CDR2 FQNEAQ. CDR3 sequence: CASSLVLKGSAGANVLTF. The CDR3 DNA reads as TGTGCCAGCAGCTTAGTTCTTAAGGGCTCAGCTGGGGCCAACGTCCTGACTTTC.

V is TRBV19 and J is TRBJ2-7; TRBD2 aligns across 9 bases. Germline V gives CDR1 LNHDA, CDR2 SQIVND (reference sequence). Trimming took 8 bases from V and 6 from J; bases not matched to a gene: 11. The CDR3 extends over 14 amino acids. CDR3 in amino acids: CASSVAGAGGEQYF. CDR3 nucleotide sequence: TGTGCCAGTTCCGTAGCGGGAGCCGGCGGCGAGCAGTACTTC.

The chain uses TRBV28 and TRBJ2-1, with 8 bases fitting TRBD2. The germline V gene has CDR1 MDHEN and CDR2 SYDVKM. J gave up 4 bases and V 6 bases, and 11 bases lay outside the gene matches. The CDR3 runs to 16 residues. CDR3 sequence (DNA): TGTGCCAGCAGGCATTCCGGGACTAGAATTTACAATGAGCAGTTCTTC. It is translated as CASRHSGTRIYNEQFF.

This clone occurred once. The chain is built from TRBV18 and TRBJ2-2; the D is unclear. V gave up 2 bases and J gave up 2 bases, with 12 bases separating them. The CDR3 is 16 amino acids. Per the germline V gene, CDR1 is KGHSH and CDR2 is LQKENI. Here the CDR3 DNA reads TGTGCCAGCTCACCAGTCGATTCGCTAAACACCGGGGAGCTGTTTTTT. This gives the protein CASSPVDSLNTGELFF. Full variable domain (outside the CDR3, taken from reference TRBV18 and TRBJ2-2): NAGVMQNPRHLVRRRGQEARLRCSPMKGHSHVYWYRQLPEEGLKFMVYLQKENIIDESGMPKERFSAEFPKEGPSILRIQQVVRGDSAAYFCASSPVDSLNTGELFFGEGSRLTVL.

The V gene is TRBV19, the J gene TRBJ2-1; 11 bases fit TRBD1. V lost 6 bases, J lost 7 bases, and 5 bases stayed unmatched. The germline V gene has CDR1 LNHDA and CDR2 SQIVND (reference sequence). The CDR3 has 14 amino acids. The DNA for the CDR3 is TGTGCCAGTAGCAGGACAGGGGGCGGGAATGAGCAGTTCTTC. Protein product: CASSRTGGGNEQFF.

The chain employs TRBV11-2 and TRBJ2-3; 16 bases agree with TRBD2. The V gene end was trimmed by 4 bases and the J gene end by 2 bases; junction bases not matched to a gene: 9. From germline, CDR1 is SGHAT and CDR2 FQNNGV. This CDR3 has 19 amino acids. The chain's CDR3 is CASSSPGLAGGLPTDTQYF. CDR3 nucleotides: TGTGCCAGCAGCTCGCCGGGACTAGCGGGAGGGCTACCCACAGATACGCAGTATTTT.

This chain links TRBV27 with TRBJ2-7; 9 nucleotides agree with TRBD2. This CDR3 is built from 15 residues. Trimming took 0 bases from V and 8 from J; bases not matched to a gene: 8. Germline CDR1 is MNHEY and CDR2 is SMNVEV (reference sequence). The CDR3 DNA is TGTGCCAGCAGTTTATCGGGCGGGAGGGCCCCCAAGCAGTACTTC. Encoded protein: CASSLSGGRAPKQYF.

The V call is TRBV7-2, the J call TRBJ2-7, with D hard to call. Germline CDR1 is SGHTA and CDR2 is FQGNSA. Trimming stripped 1 base from V and 6 bases from J, with 13 bases between. The length of the CDR3 is 14 residues. CDR3 DNA: TGTGCCAGCAGCTTAGGACAAACGAGGTCCGAGCAGTACTTC. Amino acids: CASSLGQTRSEQYF.

The rearrangement uses TRBV6-6 and TRBJ2-2; 12 nucleotides align to TRBD2. Germline CDR1 MNHNY, CDR2 SVGAGI (reference sequence). The ends lost 5 bases at V and 0 bases at J; junction bases unmatched: 1. The length of the CDR3 is 16 residues. Here the CDR3 DNA reads TGTGCCAGCAGTCGGACTAGCGGGGCGAACACCGGGGAGCTGTTTTTT. Protein sequence: CASSRTSGANTGELFF.

The rearrangement joins TRBV19 to TRBJ1-1; D unresolved. The germline V gene has CDR1 LNHDA and CDR2 SQIVND (reference sequence). CDR3 length equals 13 residues. V lost 3 bases, J lost 1 base, and 6 bases lay in between. The CDR3 sequence is CASSIQQNTEAFF. In DNA form, the CDR3 reads TGTGCCAGTAGTATCCAACAGAACACTGAAGCTTTCTTT.

The rearrangement uses TRBV5-5 and TRBJ1-5, with 9 nucleotides matching TRBD1. V lost 4 bases, J lost 3 bases, and 14 bases stayed unmatched. Per the germline V gene, CDR1 is SGHKS and CDR2 is YYEKEE (reference sequence). The CDR3 is made up of 18 amino acids. CDR3 bases: TGTGCCAGCAGCCCACGACAAGACAGGGGGTGGGTCAATCAGCCCCAGCATTTT. Amino acids: CASSPRQDRGWVNQPQHF.

This clone occurred once. The chain joins TRBV10-3 to TRBJ2-3; D gene ambiguous. CDR1 and CDR2 (germline): ENHRY, SYGVKD. The CDR3 sequence is 11 residues long. Trimming took 6 bases from V and 2 from J, leaving 3 bases between them. The CDR3 is CAIRATDTQYF. CDR3 sequence (DNA): TGTGCCATCAGAGCCACAGATACGCAGTATTTT.

J is TRBJ1-4 and V is TRBV25-1, with D possibly matching TRBD1 (5 bases). The CDR3 is 14 residues long. The germline V and J ends were trimmed by 7 bases and 5 bases, with 14 bases remaining between them. Per the germline V gene, CDR1 is MGHDK and CDR2 is SYGVNS. The CDR3 loop reads CASTVGTHNEKLFF. The CDR3 DNA is TGTGCCAGCACTGTCGGGACGCACAATGAAAAACTGTTTTTT.

This clone was detected once. The V gene is TRBV7-9, the J gene TRBJ2-1; no definite D call. The CDR3 length is 15 residues. CDR1 and CDR2 from the germline V gene are SEHNR and FQNEAQ (reference sequence). The V end was cut by 4 bases, the J end by 7 bases, with 17 bases between. The CDR3 region is CASSSRASNGNEQFF. Written as DNA, the CDR3 is TGTGCCAGCAGCTCCCGGGCCTCAAATGGGAATGAGCAGTTCTTC.

The chain employs TRBV7-8 and TRBJ2-1; D not resolved. The CDR3 spans 13 residues. Germline-derived CDR1 and CDR2 are SGHVS and FQNEAQ. Trimming cost V 5 bases and J 5 bases, with 10 bases left between them. Written as DNA, the CDR3 is TGTGCCAGCAGCCTAGACTGGAACAATGAGCAGTTCTTC. Protein product: CASSLDWNNEQFF.

The rearrangement joins TRBV16 to TRBJ2-7; 9 bases are shared with TRBD2. Germline-derived CDR1 and CDR2 are KGHSY and FQNENV. V lost 4 bases and J lost 7; bases outside the gene matches: 14. The CDR3 runs to 16 residues. CDR3 DNA sequence: TGTGCCAGCAGCCCCGCCGCGGGGGGGCGTTTTGTGGAGCAGTACTTC. Translated, it gives CASSPAAGGRFVEQYF. The full variable domain, completed using reference TRBV16 and TRBJ2-7, is GEEVAQTPKHLVRGEGQKAKLYCAPIKGHSYVFWYQQVLKNEFKFLISFQNENVFDETGMPKERFSAKCLPNSPCSLEIQATKLEDSAVYFCASSPAAGGRFVEQYFGPGTRLTVT.

This chain links TRBV10-3 with TRBJ1-1; 8 bases align to TRBD1. The germline V gene has CDR1 ENHRY and CDR2 SYGVKD. CDR3 length equals 13 residues. The trim removed 9 bases at V and 2 bases at J, leaving 5 bases unmatched. CDR3 region: CAIRTGQNTEAFF. CDR3 DNA sequence: TGTGCCATAAGGACAGGGCAAAACACTGAAGCTTTCTTT.

Only one count was recorded for this clone. The CDR3 loop is CASSELVAGRNEQFF. The CDR3 coding sequence is TGCGCCAGCAGTGAGTTGGTAGCGGGAAGGAATGAGCAGTTCTTC. This chain joins TRBV10-2 and TRBJ2-1, with TRBD2 matching 8 bases. There are 15 residues in the CDR3. With V trimmed by 1 base and J by 7 bases, 6 bases remained unmatched. Germline loops: CDR1 WSHSY, CDR2 SAAADI.

This sequence joins TRBV5-1 and TRBJ2-5; possibly TRBD2 for D (6 bases). The ends were cut back, 4 bases at V and 1 base at J, with 14 bases in the middle. The length of the CDR3 is 15 residues. The germline CDR1 and CDR2 sequences are SGHRS and YFSETQ. CDR3 residues: CASSTTGEAQETQYF. As DNA, the CDR3 is TGCGCCAGCAGCACAACGGGGGAGGCCCAAGAGACCCAGTACTTC.

The CDR3 nucleotides read TGTGCCAGCAACAGGGATAGCAATCAGCCCCAGCATTTT. It yields the protein CASNRDSNQPQHF. The gene calls are TRBV6-6 and TRBJ1-5, with a possible D match to TRBD1 (6 bases). Trimming took off 7 bases at V and 0 bases at J, with 7 bases between the two ends. The CDR3 consists of 13 residues. CDR1 is MNHNY, CDR2 SVGAGI, per germline (reference sequence).